This T cell receptor beta chain was found in a study of blood T cell repertoires in COVID-19 (dated by TCRdb to the early 2020s). In the study overall: Samples from collaborators originated in the United States, Italy and Spain and spanned both the acute and convalescent phases of COVID-19. Where available, HLA class I and class II types were obtained from metadata supplied by the sample provider rather than from assay-based typing. Subjects who had been exposed to COVID-19, were actively infected with it, or had recovered from it provided the deeply sampled blood TCRbeta repertoires that made up the dataset. Sample metadata almost always included a de-identified subject ID, COVID-19 status, age in years and sex. The repertoires were released in a freely available public database intended as a resource for research on the immune response to SARS-CoV-2. Samples were obtained from the ongoing ImmuneRACE study (first 160 participants) and from 1,000 to 1,500 subjects provided by 6 global collaborators. The prospective study material was composed of cDNA or gDNA derived from T cells, B-cell-depleted T cells, or PBMCs. Overall results and qualifications from the work: How much clinical and demographic metadata was included differed by source and by participant, and the metadata was provided uncurated.

Whole blood was collected in K2EDTA tubes by collaborating institutions according to the institutions' own protocols. For TCRbeta analysis, collaborators shipped samples as frozen whole blood, isolated PBMCs, or DNA extracted from either of those sample types. CDR1 KGHDR and CDR2 SFDVKD were looked up in the germline V gene. V is pruned by 0 bases and J by 2 bases, leaving 14 bases of the junction without a gene match. The CDR3 runs 20 amino acids, cysteine and phenylalanine included. Only the CDR3 region is kept as DNA, spanning 60 bases read in frame from base 1. In the case of this clone: Its specific antigen is unknown. No base-level quality is on record; no much larger clone is a single base apart.

TCRbeta CDR3 regions were amplified from genomic DNA using the immunoSEQ Assay, a bias-controlled multiplex PCR. On the study's bioinformatics: The number of nucleated cells in each sample was estimated by amplification of reference gene primers within the assay. Sequence reads were collapsed and filtered to measure the absolute abundance of every unique TCRbeta CDR3 rearrangement. For each sample, productive Simpson clonality was calculated as the square root of Simpson's diversity index over productive rearrangements. The source is immuneACCESS, and TCRdb retained only in-frame sequences with V and J called. Part of the clones is not carried over; for the studies checked, unresolved V genes explain less than half of this, and the remainder is unexplained. V and J calls and clone size are given by that table; D and trimming were obtained from the DNA. The sample table holds 160,000 or so clones, of which approximately 81% were seen once. 0.8% to 1.2% of the sample goes to the ten largest clones.

Sequenced sample: peripheral blood. This TCR was sampled from a man aged 40-49 years with acute or convalescent COVID-19. Rearrangement joined TRBV24-1 to TRBJ1-5; TRBD1 lines up with 8 middle nucleotides. The CDR3 reads CATSDLGHRGDRSCNQPQHF. The sequenced DNA is TGTGCCACCAGTGATTTGGGGCACCGTGGGGACAGGAGTTGCAATCAGCCCCAGCATTTT.